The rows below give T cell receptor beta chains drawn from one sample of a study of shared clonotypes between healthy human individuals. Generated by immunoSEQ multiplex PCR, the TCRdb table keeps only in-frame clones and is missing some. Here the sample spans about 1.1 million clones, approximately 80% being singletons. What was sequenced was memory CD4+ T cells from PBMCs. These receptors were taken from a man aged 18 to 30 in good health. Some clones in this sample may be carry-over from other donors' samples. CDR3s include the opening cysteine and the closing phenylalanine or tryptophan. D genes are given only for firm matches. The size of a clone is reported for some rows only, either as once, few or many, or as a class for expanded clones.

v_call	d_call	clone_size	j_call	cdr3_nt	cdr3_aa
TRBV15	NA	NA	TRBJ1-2	TGTGCCACCAGCAGAGGGGATCTGATTAACTATGGCTACACCTTC	CATSRGDLINYGYTF
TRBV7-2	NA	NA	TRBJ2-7	TGTGCCAGCAGACCACAGAATAGCGCCTCCTACGAGCAGTACTTC	CASRPQNSASYEQYF
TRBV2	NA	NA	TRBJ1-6	TGTGCCAGCAAAGGAGGGGGTAATTCACCCCTCCACTTT	CASKGGGNSPLHF
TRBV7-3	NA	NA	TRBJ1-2	TGTGCCAGCAGCCGAGGGACGGACTATGGCTACACCTTC	CASSRGTDYGYTF
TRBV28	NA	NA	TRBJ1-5	TGTGCCAGCAGTTCCTTAAATCAGCCCCAGCATTTT	CASSSLNQPQHF
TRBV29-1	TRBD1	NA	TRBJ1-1	TGCAGCGTCCTAATTGTGGGGGACAGGGTGGTAGCGAACACTGAAGCTTTCTTT	CSVLIVGDRVVANTEAFF
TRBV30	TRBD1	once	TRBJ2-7	TGTGCCTGGAGGGCTCGGGACAGGGTGGCCTACGAGCAGTACTTC	CAWRARDRVAYEQYF
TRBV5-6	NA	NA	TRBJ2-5	TGTGCCAGCAGCTTGTCAGGGTTGAGTTTCCAAGAGACCCAGTACTTC	CASSLSGLSFQETQYF
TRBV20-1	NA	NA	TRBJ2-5	TGCAGTGCTAGAGATCGTATCTCAGCCAACTTC	CSARDRISANF
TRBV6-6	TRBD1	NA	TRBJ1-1	TGTGCCAGCGAACTGACGCAGGGGGCAAGTGGAGCTTTCTTT	CASELTQGASGAFF
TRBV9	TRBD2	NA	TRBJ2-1	TGTGCCAGCAGCCGAGGCGCGGGGGGGTACAATGAGCAGTTCTTC	CASSRGAGGYNEQFF
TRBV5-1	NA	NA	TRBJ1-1	TGCGCCAGCACCGACACGCGGGCCTTGGAAGCTTTCTTT	CASTDTRALEAFF
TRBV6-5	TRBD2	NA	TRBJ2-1	TGTGCCAGCAGTTACAGACTAGCGCCCCACAATGAGCAGTTCTTC	CASSYRLAPHNEQFF
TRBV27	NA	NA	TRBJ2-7	TGTGCCAGCAGCTTACAAGATGGACCATACGAGCAGTACTTC	CASSLQDGPYEQYF
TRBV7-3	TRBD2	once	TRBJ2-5	TGTGCCAGCAGCTTATCGCCAACTAGCGGGATGGAGACCCAGTACTTC	CASSLSPTSGMETQYF
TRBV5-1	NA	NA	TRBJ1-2	TGCGCCAGCAGCTCCGGTTGGGGCTCGGGGGAACGATCTAACTATGGCTACACCTTC	CASSSGWGSGERSNYGYTF
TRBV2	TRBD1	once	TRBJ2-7	TGTGCCAGCAGGGACAGGGACGAGCAGTACTTC	CASRDRDEQYF
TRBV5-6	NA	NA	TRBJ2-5	TGTGCCAGCAGCTTCCTAATCGAGACCCAGTACTTC	CASSFLIETQYF